Sample share makes the clone carrying this TCR beta chain medium-sized. This entry is derived from a study of HIV-infected patients and healthy controls. The repertoire came from unfractionated whole blood and reflected all unsorted peripheral T cells. Around 0.5 ug RNA was reverse transcribed with alpha and beta constant-region primers. Separate chain-specific third strand synthesis with multiplexing indices produced the alpha and beta libraries. TCRdb reprocessed the 5' RACE reads with MiXCR, giving one entry per CDR3 protein. The sample lists 10,000 or so distinct CDR3 sequences; about 8.2% were seen once. This TCR derives from an adult in good health. The sample was blood.

The CDR3 here is CSARDRQGGADTQYF. In DNA, the CDR3 is TGCAGTGCTAGAGATCGGCAGGGGGGCGCAGATACGCAGTATTTT. This chain connects TRBV20-1 to TRBJ2-3; perhaps TRBD1 as D (7 bases). V lost 0 bases, J lost 4 bases, and 14 bases lay in between. The CDR3 totals 15 residues. Per the germline V gene, CDR1 is DFQATT and CDR2 is SNEGSKA (reference sequence).